Below are 29 T cell receptor beta chains sequenced from a single sample in a study of T cell clonality in common variable immunodeficiency. Study results and limitations: Common variable immunodeficiency TCR beta sequences reportedly had fewer deletions and N-nucleotide insertions.

What these receptors recognize is not known. This table comes from immunoSEQ multiplex PCR, and its TCRdb copy is limited to in-frame clones, with some not included. Captured here are around 25,000 clones, none seen once; the top ten comprise 24%. Sequencing input: peripheral blood mononuclear cells. These receptor sequences come from a human donor with common variable immunodeficiency.

This clone has at least ten counts. A read error may account for a junction end that differs from germline. The read finishes 3 residues shy of the CDR3 end, and the germline J gene is used to complete it. This sequence joins TRBV4-2 and TRBJ2-1, with 8 bases identical to TRBD1. The CDR3 loop spans 16 amino acids. Germline V gene sequence: CDR1 LGHNA, CDR2 YNFKEQ. The CDR3 DNA, read in part, is TGCGCCAGCAGCCCGAGAGGCACAGGGGGTGGGAATGAG. Protein product: CASSPRGTGGGNE. The full-length CDR3 reads as CASSPRGTGGGNEQFF.

This clone showed up many times. Read data end 3 residues before the CDR3 end; the end is taken from the germline J gene. The chain links TRBV6-2 or TRBV6-3 to TRBJ2-1, with a tentative D call TRBD1 (5 bases). V gave up 7 bases and J gave up 6 bases, with 10 bases separating them. Per the germline V gene, CDR1 is MNHEY and CDR2 is SVGEGT. The CDR3 has 12 amino acids. The sequenced part of the CDR3 DNA is TGTGCCAGCATGCAGGGTTCCAATGAG. This translates into CASMQGSNE. The complete CDR3 reads CASMQGSNEQFF.

In its sample, this clone was seen a few times. The read stops 3 residues short of the end of the CDR3; the missing end is completed from the germline J gene. The chain links TRBV19 to TRBJ1-5; a weak D match, TRBD1 (5 bases). The CDR3 consists of 14 residues. The V and J ends lost 6 bases and 6 bases respectively, with 15 bases between them. CDR1 is LNHDA and CDR2 is SQIVND in the germline V gene (reference sequence). CDR3 DNA (partial): TGTGCCAGTAGCGGGTCGGCAGGGCCTCAGCCC. It is translated as CASSGSAGPQP. The full CDR3 reads CASSGSAGPQPQHF.

This clone occurred many times. The observed sequence ends 3 residues before the CDR3 terminus, with the missing tail filled in from the germline J gene. The rearrangement links TRBV5-1 to TRBJ2-3; 9 nucleotides line up with TRBD2. The V gene's germline CDR1 is SGHRS and CDR2 YFSETQ. V was clipped by 7 bases and J by 2 bases; unmatched bases: 14. The CDR3 runs to 17 residues. CDR3 loop: CASGIFLAGDNTDTQYF. The part of the CDR3 DNA that was read is TGCGCCAGCGGGATTTTTTTAGCGGGGGACAACACAGATACG.

This clone was counted a few times. The CDR3 end lies 3 residues beyond the end of the read and is filled in from the germline J gene. The rearrangement uses TRBV7-9 and TRBJ1-1; D may be TRBD1 (5 bases). V gave up 9 bases and J gave up 0 bases, with 11 bases separating them. Germline CDR1 reads SEHNR; CDR2 reads FQNEAQ (reference sequence). The CDR3 extends over 13 amino acids. The CDR3 DNA, read in part, is TGTGCCAGTGAAACAGGCATGAACACTGAA. Translating gives CASETGMNTE. The full CDR3 protein reads CASETGMNTEAFF.

This clone came up a few times. The read terminates 3 residues before the CDR3 end, so the remaining end is supplied by the germline J gene. This rearrangement joins TRBV20-1 to TRBJ2-5; no reliable D call. Germline V gene data show CDR1 as DFQATT and CDR2 as SNEGSKA (reference sequence). The CDR3 contains 9 residues. Between the trimmed V and J ends, which lost 4 bases and 7 bases, there was a span of 4 bases. The part of the CDR3 DNA that was read is TGCAGTGCTACCGGGACC. Residues: CSATGT. The entire CDR3 protein reads CSATGTQYF.

In its sample, this clone was seen many times. The read terminates 3 residues before the CDR3 end, so the remaining end is supplied by the germline J gene. The chain has TRBV18 and TRBJ1-3; D gene uncertain. This CDR3 spans 16 amino acids. The V gene lost 5 bases and the J gene lost 2 bases, with 16 bases spanning the gap. Germline values: CDR1 KGHSH, CDR2 LQKENI. The DNA read from the CDR3 is TGTGCCAGCTCAGCAAAGACATCAGTCACTGGAAACACC. Amino acid sequence: CASSAKTSVTGNT. The entire CDR3 sequence reads CASSAKTSVTGNTIYF. The variable domain in full, completed from reference TRBV18 and TRBJ1-3, reads NAGVMQNPRHLVRRRGQEARLRCSPMKGHSHVYWYRQLPEEGLKFMVYLQKENIIDESGMPKERFSAEFPKEGPSILRIQQVVRGDSAAYFCASSAKTSVTGNTIYFGEGSWLTVV.

This clone was counted at least ten times. The read halts 3 residues ahead of the CDR3 end, with the missing end drawn from the germline J gene. This rearrangement joins TRBV6-2 or TRBV6-3 to TRBJ1-5; D might be TRBD1 (5 bases). The CDR3 totals 15 residues. The germline V and J ends were trimmed by 4 bases and 2 bases, with 12 bases remaining between them. Germline values: CDR1 MNHEY, CDR2 SVGEGT. The covered CDR3 bases are TGTGCCAGCAGTTCGGGGGGGACGGGCAATCAGCCC. It translates to CASSSGGTGNQP. The complete CDR3 reads CASSSGGTGNQPQHF.

This clone was picked up many times. Read data end 3 residues before the CDR3 end; the end is taken from the germline J gene. J is TRBJ2-6 and V is TRBV30; D uncertain. Germline assignment: CDR1 GTSNPN and CDR2 SVGIG (reference sequence). The germline V and J ends were trimmed by 6 bases and 0 bases, with 6 bases remaining between them. The CDR3 totals 13 residues. CDR3 bases read: TGTGCCTGTCTCCGCTCTGGGGCCAACGTC. It encodes CACLRSGANV. The whole CDR3 is CACLRSGANVLTF.

This clone has just a few counts. The read terminates 3 residues before the CDR3 end, so the remaining end is supplied by the germline J gene. V gene TRBV19 combines with J gene TRBJ1-3; the match to TRBD1 covers 10 bases. V lost 9 bases, J lost 7 bases, and 6 bases stayed unmatched. The CDR3 sequence is 13 residues long. Per germline, CDR1 LNHDA and CDR2 SQIVND (reference sequence). The sequenced part of the CDR3 DNA is TGTGCCAGCCGGGACAGGGGATCGAACACC. Encoded protein: CASRDRGSNT. The whole CDR3 region reads CASRDRGSNTIYF.

This clone appeared many times. The read finishes 3 residues shy of the CDR3 end, and the germline J gene is used to complete it. The rearrangement uses TRBV14 and TRBJ2-7; D may be TRBD1 (6 bases). The CDR3 runs to 14 residues. V lost 4 bases and J lost 2, with 12 bases in between. Per the germline V gene, CDR1 is SGHDN and CDR2 is FVKESK. The CDR3: CASSRAGATYEQYF. The CDR3 bases that were read are TGTGCCAGCAGCCGGGCAGGGGCTACCTACGAG.

This clone has a count of ten or more. The sequenced fragment ends 3 residues before the CDR3 boundary, so the rest is inferred from the germline J gene. The V call is TRBV11-1, the J call TRBJ2-7; 10 bases match TRBD2. The germline V gene has CDR1 SGHAT and CDR2 FQDESV (reference sequence). V was clipped by 2 bases and J by 3 bases; unmatched bases: 1. The CDR3 spans 14 residues. The chain's CDR3 is CASSLLAGVYEQYF. The CDR3 bases that were read are TGTGCCAGCAGCTTACTAGCGGGAGTCTACGAG.

This clone was picked up many times. The read is 3 residues too short to cover the CDR3 end, so that end is filled in from the germline J gene. The chain is built from TRBV30 and TRBJ1-5, with D hard to call. V lost 0 bases, J lost 4 bases, and 10 bases lay in between. The CDR3 loop spans 14 amino acids. Per the germline V gene, CDR1 is GTSNPN and CDR2 is SVGIG (reference sequence). The CDR3 bases that were read are TGTGCCTGGAGTGTGGGCGGGAAAAATCAGCCC. It translates to CAWSVGGKNQP. The CDR3 as a whole reads CAWSVGGKNQPQHF.

A remark on this clone: The read finishes 3 residues shy of the CDR3 end, and the germline J gene is used to complete it. The rearrangement joins TRBV7-2 to TRBJ1-2; 7 nucleotides match TRBD1. CDR3 length: 14 residues. V was pared by 3 bases and J by 4 bases, with 5 bases of the junction left unmatched. CDR1 and CDR2 (germline): SGHTA, FQGNSA. CDR3 loop: CASSFGGQAYGYTF. The sequenced CDR3 bases are TGTGCCAGCAGCTTTGGTGGACAGGCCTATGGC.

Many counts were recorded for this clone. The chain's CDR3 is CASSGGDTDTQYF. The covered CDR3 bases are TGCGCCAGCAGTGGGGGGGACACAGATACG. J is TRBJ2-3 and V is TRBV5-1, with 7 bases identical to TRBD2. The read terminates 3 residues before the CDR3 end, so the remaining end is supplied by the germline J gene. V shed 5 bases, J shed 2 bases, and the junction held 2 bases outside the gene matches. This CDR3 contains 13 residues. The germline gives CDR1 SGHRS, CDR2 YFSETQ.

This clone was found many times. Coverage ceases 3 residues before the CDR3 finishes, and the germline J gene fills in the end. The genes are TRBV7-6 and TRBJ2-1; 7 nucleotides agree with TRBD2. In germline, CDR1 is SGHVS, CDR2 FNYEAQ. The CDR3 has 16 amino acids. With V trimmed by 2 bases and J by 0 bases, 4 bases remained unmatched. Partial CDR3 DNA: TGTGCCAGCAGCTTATTGGGCGGGAGCTCCTACAATGAG. The encoded protein is CASSLLGGSSYNE. The whole CDR3 is CASSLLGGSSYNEQFF.

This clone was detected many times. With the read ending 3 residues before the CDR3 end, the germline J gene is used to fill in that end. The V gene is TRBV7-9, the J gene TRBJ1-1, with D unresolved. The CDR3 spans 14 residues. Germline V gene sequence: CDR1 SEHNR, CDR2 FQNEAQ (reference sequence). Trimming shortened V by 0 bases and J by 4 bases, and 9 bases separated the two germline ends. The covered CDR3 bases are TGTGCCAGCAGCTTAGCCTCACTCGGCACTGAA. Amino acids: CASSLASLGTE. The whole CDR3 protein reads CASSLASLGTEAFF.

Regarding this clone: The CDR3 goes on 3 residues after the read ends, and that part is filled in from the germline J gene. The V gene is TRBV20-1, the J gene TRBJ2-7; a weak D match, TRBD1 (6 bases). Germline CDR1 and CDR2: DFQATT and SNEGSKA (reference sequence). The CDR3 consists of 14 residues. V was clipped by 0 bases and J by 2 bases, with 11 bases between them. CDR3 bases read: TGCAGTGCTAGAGAGTACAGGGCCACCTACGAG. Protein sequence: CSAREYRATYE. The entire CDR3 reads CSAREYRATYEQYF.

The part of the CDR3 DNA that was read is TGCGCCAGCAGCTCGTTGGGCCCCTCCGAG. Its translation: CASSSLGPSE. The CDR3 in its entirety is CASSSLGPSEQYF. The chain joins TRBV5-1 to TRBJ2-7; D not resolved. The read gets to within 3 residues of the CDR3 end, and the germline J gene fills in the rest. The CDR3 length is 13 residues. V was shortened by 3 bases and J by 6 bases, with 13 bases between the two germline ends. Germline CDR1 and CDR2: SGHRS and YFSETQ.

This clone was recorded a few times. The read gets to within 3 residues of the CDR3 end, and the germline J gene fills in the rest. The J gene is TRBJ1-6, the V gene TRBV19; 8 positions agree with TRBD1. The CDR3 contains 20 residues. CDR1 is LNHDA, CDR2 SQIVND, per germline (reference sequence). V shed 6 bases and J 1 base; nucleotides not matched to a gene: 17. The CDR3 DNA, read in part, is TGTGCCAGTAGCCGCTGGAGCACCGACAGGGGAAGTTCCTATAATTCACCC. The encoded protein is CASSRWSTDRGSSYNSP. In full, the CDR3 is CASSRWSTDRGSSYNSPLHF.

At least ten counts were recorded for this clone. The CDR3 goes on 3 residues after the read ends, and that part is filled in from the germline J gene. The chain carries TRBV7-2 and TRBJ2-2, with 8 bases that match TRBD2. The CDR3 length is 15 residues. Looked up from germline, CDR1 is SGHTA and CDR2 is FQGNSA. The V gene end was trimmed by 3 bases and the J gene end by 6 bases; junction bases not matched to a gene: 6. This chain's CDR3 is CASSFPSGSAGELFF. Partial CDR3 DNA: TGTGCCAGCAGCTTTCCGAGCGGGAGCGCCGGGGAG.

This clone was observed at least ten times. The read gets to within 3 residues of the CDR3 end, and the germline J gene fills in the rest. V usage is TRBV5-1 and J usage is TRBJ2-5, with 9 bases matching TRBD1. CDR1 is SGHRS, CDR2 YFSETQ, per germline. The CDR3 covers 15 residues. After removal of 2 bases from V and 5 bases from J, the junction contained 7 bases not matched to a gene. The CDR3 here is CASSFRTGGLETQYF. The CDR3 bases that were read are TGCGCCAGCAGCTTCCGAACAGGGGGCTTGGAGACC.

This clone has ten or more counts. Coverage ceases 3 residues before the CDR3 finishes, and the germline J gene fills in the end. This chain joins TRBV7-2 and TRBJ2-5; 12 bases agree with TRBD2. CDR3 size: 14 residues. With V trimmed by 6 bases and J by 5 bases, 4 bases remained unmatched. From germline, CDR1 is SGHTA and CDR2 FQGNSA. The CDR3: CASRPTSGSETQYF. The covered CDR3 bases are TGTGCCAGCAGGCCGACTAGCGGGAGTGAGACC.

Ten or more counts support this clone. The CDR3 end falls 3 residues outside the read, so it is completed with the germline J gene. Other DNA sequences in the sample encode the same CDR3. The gene calls are TRBV19 and TRBJ2-7; D is possibly TRBD2 (6 bases). The CDR3 loop spans 13 amino acids. Trimming pared 6 bases from V and 5 bases from J, leaving 14 bases between. The germline gives CDR1 LNHDA, CDR2 SQIVND (reference sequence). The sequenced part of the CDR3 DNA is TGTGCCAGTAGCCTCCCCGGGGGTAACGAG. Amino acid sequence: CASSLPGGNE. The full CDR3 protein is CASSLPGGNEQYF.

As regards this clone: The read is 3 residues too short to cover the CDR3 end, so that end is filled in from the germline J gene. The V and J genes are TRBV30 and TRBJ1-6; D may be TRBD1 (5 bases). CDR3 length equals 13 residues. Germline V lookup: CDR1 GTSNPN, CDR2 SVGIG (reference sequence). Trimming shortened V by 3 bases and J by 5 bases, and 8 bases separated the two germline ends. The CDR3 DNA, read in part, is TGTGCCTGGAGCCAGGGTAATAATTCACCC. Amino acid sequence: CAWSQGNNSP. The whole CDR3 region reads CAWSQGNNSPLHF.

This clone occurred many times. The CDR3 extends 3 residues past the end of the read, so its final part is completed from the germline J gene. The chain links TRBV6-2 or TRBV6-3 to TRBJ2-7, with D perhaps TRBD2 (5 bases). Germline values: CDR1 MNHEY, CDR2 SVGEGT. V was shortened by 3 bases and J by 3 bases, with 12 bases between the two germline ends. The CDR3 length is 14 residues. CDR3 sequence reads: CASSYIGVSYEQYF. The part of the CDR3 DNA that was read is TGTGCCAGCAGTTATATCGGGGTTAGCTACGAG.

This clone was detected many times. One end of the junction does not line up with germline, which may come from a read error. The sequence runs out 3 residues before the end of the CDR3; the remainder is reconstructed from the germline J gene. The chain is built from TRBV7-2 and TRBJ2-1; 10 nucleotides agree with TRBD2. This CDR3 region has 15 residues. Germline V gene data show CDR1 as SGHTA and CDR2 as FQGNSA. The sequenced part of the CDR3 DNA is TGTGTCAGCAGCCAGACTAGCGGGCCGATGAGTGAG. Protein sequence: CVSSQTSGPMSE. The CDR3, in full, reads CVSSQTSGPMSEQFF.

This clone was counted at least ten times. The sequence runs out 3 residues before the end of the CDR3; the remainder is reconstructed from the germline J gene. V gene TRBV18 combines with J gene TRBJ2-2; 8 nucleotides agree with TRBD2. Unmatched junction bases numbered 4, after V lost 3 bases and J lost 4 bases. Germline CDR1 reads KGHSH; CDR2 reads LQKENI. This CDR3 is 15 amino acids long. CDR3 bases read: TGTGCCAGCTCACCGAGCGGGGGAGTCACCGGGGAG. Amino acid sequence: CASSPSGGVTGE. The complete CDR3 sequence is CASSPSGGVTGELFF.

Of note for this clone: The sequenced fragment ends 3 residues before the CDR3 boundary, so the rest is inferred from the germline J gene. The chain has TRBV5-1 and TRBJ2-5; 12 bases match TRBD2. V lost 1 base and J lost 2; bases outside the gene matches: 6. Germline CDR1 is SGHRS and CDR2 is YFSETQ. This CDR3 is 17 amino acids long. CDR3: CASSLTSGGSLQETQYF. CDR3 DNA, as far as it was read: TGCGCCAGCAGCTTGACTAGCGGGGGGAGTCTTCAAGAGACC. The full variable domain, with the rest looked up from reference TRBV5-1 and TRBJ2-5, is KAGVTQTPRYLIKTRGQQVTLSCSPISGHRSVSWYQQTPGQGLQFLFEYFSETQRNKGNFPGRFSGRQFSNSRSEMNVSTLELGDSALYLCASSLTSGGSLQETQYFGPGTRLLVL.